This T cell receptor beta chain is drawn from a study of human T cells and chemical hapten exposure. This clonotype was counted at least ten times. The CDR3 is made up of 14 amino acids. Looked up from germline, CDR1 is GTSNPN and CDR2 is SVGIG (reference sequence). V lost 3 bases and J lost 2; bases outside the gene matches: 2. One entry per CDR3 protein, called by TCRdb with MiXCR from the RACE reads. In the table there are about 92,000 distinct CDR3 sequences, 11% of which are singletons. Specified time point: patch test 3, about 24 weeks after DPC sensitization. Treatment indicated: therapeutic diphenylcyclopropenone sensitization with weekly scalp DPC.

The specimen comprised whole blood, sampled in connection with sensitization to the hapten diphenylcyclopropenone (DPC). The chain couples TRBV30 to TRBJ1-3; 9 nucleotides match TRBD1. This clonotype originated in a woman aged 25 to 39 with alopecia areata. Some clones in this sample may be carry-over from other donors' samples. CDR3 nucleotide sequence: TGTGCCTGGAGCCGGGACAGGGCTGGAAACACCATATATTTT. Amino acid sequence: CAWSRDRAGNTIYF.